A selection of T cell receptor beta chains follows, all from one sample in a study of blood T cell repertoires in COVID-19. Clones were read by immunoSEQ multiplex PCR, and TCRdb kept only the in-frame ones, dropping some. Among about 220,000 clones listed, 70% to 85% were seen once. The sequenced sample was peripheral blood. Every receptor here comes from a man aged 35-49 years who had recovered from COVID-19. The CDR3 runs from the conserved cysteine through the conserved F or W. D genes are given only for firm matches. Rows may omit the clone size; those that give it use once, few, many or a size class.

NA | TRBJ1-2 | TRBV4-1 | NA | CASSQEYPSSGYRYYGYTF | TGCGCCAGCAGCCAAGAATACCCAAGTTCAGGGTACCGGTACTATGGCTACACCTTC
NA | TRBJ2-7 | TRBV7-8 | NA | CASSPRDEVIPYEQYF | TGTGCCAGCAGCCCCCGGGATGAGGTTATACCCTACGAGCAGTACTTC
NA | TRBJ1-5 | TRBV2 | TRBD1 | CASSEAGGWGNQPQHF | TGTGCCAGCAGTGAAGCAGGGGGCTGGGGCAATCAGCCCCAGCATTTT
NA | TRBJ1-2 | TRBV29-1 | TRBD1 | CSDLQGTNYGYTF | TGCAGCGACCTACAGGGGACTAACTATGGCTACACCTTC
NA | TRBJ2-7 | TRBV20-1 | TRBD1 | CSASPRDRTYEQYF | TGCAGTGCTAGTCCCCGGGACAGGACCTACGAGCAGTACTTC
NA | TRBJ1-2 | TRBV2 | NA | CASSVSGNYGYTF | TGTGCCAGCAGTGTGTCAGGGAACTATGGCTACACCTTC
few | TRBJ2-7 | TRBV19 | NA | CASTPQRGPSYEQYF | TGTGCCAGTACCCCGCAAAGGGGCCCATCCTACGAGCAGTACTTC
once | TRBJ2-5 | TRBV7-2 | TRBD1 | CASSLTGNRETQYF | TGTGCCAGCAGCTTGACAGGGAATAGAGAGACCCAGTACTTC
NA | TRBJ1-1 | TRBV30 | NA | CAWIRGRITNTEAFF | TGTGCCTGGATCCGGGGGAGAATAACAAACACTGAAGCTTTCTTT
NA | TRBJ1-3 | TRBV7-2 | TRBD1 | CASSTNRGYTIYF | TGTGCCAGCAGCACTAACAGGGGTTACACCATATATTTT
few | TRBJ2-2 | TRBV19 | NA | CASSIPADTGELFF | TGTGCCAGTAGTATCCCGGCGGACACCGGGGAGCTGTTTTTT
NA | TRBJ1-6 | TRBV5-5 | NA | CASSLTGDSPLHF | TGTGCCAGCAGCTTAACCGGGGATTCACCCCTCCACTTT
NA | TRBJ2-5 | TRBV11-3 | NA | CASSRGQNQETQYF | TGTGCCAGCAGCCGTGGACAGAACCAAGAGACCCAGTACTTC
NA | TRBJ2-5 | TRBV25-1 | TRBD1 | CASSAPGQGFETQYF | TGTGCCAGCAGTGCGCCGGGACAGGGTTTCGAGACCCAGTACTTC
NA | TRBJ2-7 | TRBV13 | NA | CASSSFGRGHEQYF | TGTGCCAGCAGCTCCTTCGGCAGGGGCCACGAGCAGTACTTC
NA | TRBJ2-1 | TRBV19 | TRBD2 | CASSIGLGRDRNEQFF | TGTGCCAGTAGTATAGGTTTAGGGAGGGATAGGAATGAGCAGTTCTTC
NA | TRBJ2-7 | TRBV6-5 | NA | CASRRPGPPYEQYF | TGTGCCAGCAGAAGACCGGGTCCCCCGTACGAGCAGTACTTC
NA | TRBJ2-1 | TRBV11-3 | NA | CASSPTRYNEQFF | TGTGCCAGCAGCCCTACTAGGTACAATGAGCAGTTCTTC
NA | TRBJ1-5 | TRBV2 | NA | CASRDSSNQPQHF | TGTGCCAGCAGGGACAGTAGCAATCAGCCCCAGCATTTT
NA | TRBJ1-2 | TRBV15 | TRBD1 | CATSRDNRGYGYTF | TGTGCCACCAGCAGAGATAACAGGGGGTATGGCTACACCTTC
once | TRBJ2-1 | TRBV6-2/TRBV6-3 | TRBD2 | CASSLSGTSGREQFF | TGTGCCAGCAGCCTGAGTGGGACTAGCGGGAGGGAACAGTTCTTC
NA | TRBJ2-2 | TRBV11-3 | TRBD2 | CASSLDGAGGPDGELFF | TGTGCCAGCAGCTTAGATGGAGCGGGGGGGCCTGACGGGGAGCTGTTTTTT
NA | TRBJ1-2 | TRBV15 | TRBD1 | CATSSRGTGGLLNYGYTF | TGTGCCACCAGCAGTCGGGGGACAGGGGGCTTGTTGAACTATGGCTACACCTTC
NA | TRBJ1-1 | TRBV19 | NA | CASSPPFGRGNTEAFF | TGTGCCAGTAGTCCCCCGTTTGGCAGGGGGAACACTGAAGCTTTCTTT
NA | TRBJ1-2 | TRBV19 | NA | CASSITVSNGYTF | TGTGCCAGTAGTATTACGGTATCAAATGGCTACACCTTC
NA | TRBJ1-2 | TRBV25-1 | NA | CASSVAGSGYTF | TGTGCCAGCAGTGTGGCAGGGTCGGGCTACACCTTC
NA | TRBJ1-4 | TRBV3-1/TRBV3-2 | TRBD1 | CASSVGLRGTNEKLFF | TGTGCCAGCAGCGTGGGGCTCAGGGGGACTAATGAAAAACTGTTTTTT
few | TRBJ2-7 | TRBV5-5 | NA | CASSLAGSYEQYF | TGTGCCAGCAGCTTGGCCGGGTCTTACGAGCAGTACTTC
NA | TRBJ2-2 | TRBV27 | TRBD2 | CASSLLGAGGTGELFF | TGTGCCAGCAGTTTATTAGGCGCGGGGGGCACCGGGGAGCTGTTTTTT
NA | TRBJ1-6 | TRBV4-3 | NA | CASSHQGGNSPLHF | TGCGCCAGCAGCCACCAGGGCGGTAATTCACCCCTCCACTTT
NA | TRBJ1-2 | TRBV5-1 | NA | CASSVTVEAPRGGYTF | TGCGCCAGCAGCGTAACCGTCGAGGCCCCGAGGGGGGGCTACACCTTC
NA | TRBJ2-3 | TRBV18 | NA | CASSPFVAVEGADTQYF | TGTGCCAGCTCACCATTCGTGGCCGTCGAGGGGGCAGATACGCAGTATTTT
NA | TRBJ2-1 | TRBV11-2 | NA | CASSLKRQHYNEQFF | TGTGCCAGCAGCTTAAAGCGACAGCACTACAATGAGCAGTTCTTC
NA | TRBJ2-1 | TRBV27 | NA | CASGRGSEQFF | TGTGCCAGCGGAAGGGGTTCTGAGCAGTTCTTC
NA | TRBJ1-1 | TRBV2 | NA | CASRVRGKNTEAFF | TGTGCCAGCAGAGTCCGGGGTAAGAACACTGAAGCTTTCTTT
NA | TRBJ1-2 | TRBV29-1 | TRBD1 | CSAARDRPNYGYTF | TGCAGCGCGGCCCGGGACAGGCCTAACTATGGCTACACCTTC